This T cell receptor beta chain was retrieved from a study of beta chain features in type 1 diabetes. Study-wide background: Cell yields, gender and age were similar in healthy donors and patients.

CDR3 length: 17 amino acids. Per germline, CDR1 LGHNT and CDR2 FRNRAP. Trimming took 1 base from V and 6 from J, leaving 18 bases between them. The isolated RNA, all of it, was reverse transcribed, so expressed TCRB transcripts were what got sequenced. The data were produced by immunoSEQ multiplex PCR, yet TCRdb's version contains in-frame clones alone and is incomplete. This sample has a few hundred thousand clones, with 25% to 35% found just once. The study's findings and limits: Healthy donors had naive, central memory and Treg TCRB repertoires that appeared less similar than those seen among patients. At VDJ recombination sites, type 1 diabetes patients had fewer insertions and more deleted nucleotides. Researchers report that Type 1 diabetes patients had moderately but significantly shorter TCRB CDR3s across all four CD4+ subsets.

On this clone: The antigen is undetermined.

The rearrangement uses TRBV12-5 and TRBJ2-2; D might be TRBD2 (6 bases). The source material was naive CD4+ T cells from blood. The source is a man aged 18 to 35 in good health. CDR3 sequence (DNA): TGTGCTAGTGGTTTGGATTCCGGGACTCAGTTCCCCGGGGAGCTGTTTTTT. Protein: CASGLDSGTQFPGELFF. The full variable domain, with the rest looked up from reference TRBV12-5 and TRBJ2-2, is DARVTQTPRHKVTEMGQEVTMRCQPILGHNTVFWYRQTMMQGLELLAYFRNRAPLDDSGMPKDRFSAEMPDATLATLKIQPSEPRDSAVYFCASGLDSGTQFPGELFFGEGSRLTVL.